Below are 30 T cell receptor beta chains sequenced from a single sample in a study of T cells in Graves' hyperthyroidism and ophthalmopathy. The TCR beta CDR3 regions underwent amplification using RNA transcripts as the source. Researchers ran a first-round RT-PCR on the TCR CDR3 using the HTBI primer set. TCRdb re-called the multiplex PCR reads with MiXCR, one entry per CDR3 protein. The profile shows a few hundred thousand distinct CDR3 sequences, around a sixth of them singletons. Sequencing was performed on blood. The receptors originated from a woman between 25 and 40 years old with Graves' hyperthyroidism.

Notes on this clonotype: Since a much larger clone is just one base distant, this may be a read error. V and J are TRBV12-3 or TRBV12-4 and TRBJ2-6, with D maybe TRBD1 (5 bases). CDR3 length: 17 amino acids. The CDR3 region is CASSSALRASGANGLTF. The CDR3 nucleotides read TGTGCCAGCAGTTCAGCTCTTAGGGCCTCTGGGGCCAACGGCCTGACTTTC.

This clonotype was detected only a few times. The chain carries TRBV7-9 and TRBJ2-1, with TRBD2 identical over 7 bases. The CDR3 has 16 amino acids. J lost 5 bases, V lost 4 bases, and 11 bases had no gene match. Germline CDR1 SEHNR, CDR2 FQNEAQ (reference sequence). CDR3 DNA: TGTGCCAGCAGCTCTACGCTAGCGGCCCTTGACAATGAGCAGTTCTTC. This gives the protein CASSSTLAALDNEQFF.

The gene calls are TRBV27 and TRBJ2-7; D is ambiguous. Germline V gives CDR1 MNHEY, CDR2 SMNVEV (reference sequence). CDR3 length equals 14 residues. Trimming took off 3 bases at V and 1 base at J, with 10 bases between the two ends. CDR3 DNA: TGTGCCAGCAGTTTGAGTAGCCGTTCCTACGAGCAGTACTTC. As protein: CASSLSSRSYEQYF.

The table lists this clonotype with many counts. The CDR3 nucleotides are TGTGCCTGGAGTAGAGGGGGCTTAGGTGAAAAACTGTTTTTT. It specifies CAWSRGGLGEKLFF. The J gene is TRBJ1-4, the V gene TRBV30; 7 positions match TRBD1. Germline assignment: CDR1 GTSNPN and CDR2 SVGIG (reference sequence). Trimming at V came to 2 bases and at J to 7 bases, leaving 7 bases not matched to a gene. This CDR3 comprises 14 residues.

The chain combines TRBV4-2 with TRBJ2-5, with D perhaps matching TRBD2 (6 bases). V lost 0 bases and J lost 7, with 6 bases in between. CDR1 LGHNA and CDR2 YNFKEQ come from the germline V gene. CDR3 length: 12 amino acids. The CDR3 spells CASSQEGGTQYF. The DNA for the CDR3 is TGTGCCAGCAGCCAAGAGGGGGGGACCCAGTACTTC.

Regarding this clonotype: At one end, the junction sequence differs from germline, possibly due to a read error. The chain joins TRBV7-7 to TRBJ2-2; TRBD1 aligns across 8 bases. This CDR3 has 18 residues. CDR1 is SSHAT and CDR2 is FNYEAQ in the germline V gene (reference sequence). CDR3 residues: CASSIATGGGRITGELFF. In DNA, the CDR3 is TGTGCCAGCAGCATAGCTACAGGGGGAGGAAGGATCACCGGGGAGCTGTTTTTT.

Note on this clonotype: It may be a read error: a sequence one base away is much more abundant. The chain has TRBV28 and TRBJ1-1; no firm D call. Trimming pared 3 bases from V and 0 bases from J, leaving 8 bases between. CDR1 MDHEN and CDR2 SYDVKM come from the germline V gene. The CDR3 runs to 14 residues. Here the CDR3 reads CASSFDVMNTEAFF. The CDR3 DNA reads as TGTGCCAGCAGTTTTGACGTGATGAACACTGAAGCTTTCTTT.

Ten or more counts support this clonotype. The rearrangement uses TRBV28 and TRBJ2-7, with D possibly TRBD1 on 6 matching bases. CDR1 is MDHEN, CDR2 SYDVKM, per germline. Trimming shortened V by 1 base and J by 0 bases, and 7 bases separated the two germline ends. This CDR3 comprises 14 residues. CDR3 sequence reads: CASSLYRVSYEQYF. The CDR3 DNA follows: TGTGCCAGCAGTTTATACAGGGTCTCCTACGAGCAGTACTTC.

This clonotype was recorded a few times. The chain links TRBV24-1 to TRBJ2-1; 9 bases match TRBD2. The germline gives CDR1 KGHDR, CDR2 SFDVKD. This CDR3 comprises 15 residues. V trimming: 7 bases; J trimming: 5 bases; junction bases outside the gene matches: 8. CDR3 sequence reads: CATRGAGGHDNEQFF. The DNA of the CDR3 is TGTGCCACCAGGGGAGCGGGAGGTCACGACAATGAGCAGTTCTTC.

In this sample, this clonotype turned up a few times. This chain connects TRBV9 to TRBJ2-1; TRBD2 aligns across 9 bases. Germline V gene lookup returns CDR1 SGDLS and CDR2 YYNGEE. The V and J ends lost 3 bases and 5 bases, in that order; junction bases with no gene match: 9. The CDR3 has 16 residues. CDR3 loop: CASSGPVAGVDNEQFF. CDR3 nucleotide sequence: TGTGCCAGCAGCGGGCCGGTAGCGGGAGTTGACAATGAGCAGTTCTTC.

The J gene is TRBJ2-1, the V gene TRBV6-2 or TRBV6-3; 9 bases are a match to TRBD2. The V and J ends lost 8 bases and 9 bases, in that order; junction bases with no gene match: 11. Germline V gene lookup returns CDR1 MNHEY and CDR2 SVGEGT. The length of the CDR3 is 14 residues. DNA for the CDR3: TGTGCCAGCGGACCCTTAGCGGGAGTAAGTGAGCAGTTCTTC. Its translation: CASGPLAGVSEQFF.

There are a few counts of this clonotype. At one boundary the junction diverges from the germline segment, which might be a read error. V and J are TRBV6-1 and TRBJ2-3, with D possibly being TRBD2 (6 bases). Germline lookup yields CDR1 MNHNS and CDR2 SASEGT. The CDR3 length is 13 residues. CDR3 residues: CTSSERDSGTQYF. CDR3 in DNA: TGTACCAGCAGCGAACGGGACTCTGGTACGCAGTATTTT.

In its sample, this clonotype was seen many times. This chain connects TRBV5-1 to TRBJ2-1, with 10 bases that match TRBD2. Per germline, CDR1 SGHRS and CDR2 YFSETQ. V was clipped by 2 bases and J by 3 bases; unmatched bases: 8. CDR3 length: 17 amino acids. CDR3 nucleotide sequence: TGCGCCAGCAGCTTCCTGGGTAGCGGGAGGCACTACAATGAGCAGTTCTTC. Residues: CASSFLGSGRHYNEQFF.

This clonotype has only a few counts. The rearrangement joins TRBV5-1 to TRBJ2-3, with TRBD1 matching 7 bases. Losses at the gene ends were 4 bases for V and 1 base for J; bases not matched to a gene: 12. The CDR3 length is 17 residues. CDR1 and CDR2 (germline): SGHRS, YFSETQ. The CDR3 region is CASSRAGITGGTDTQYF. CDR3 nucleotide sequence: TGCGCCAGCAGCCGCGCCGGGATTACAGGGGGCACAGATACGCAGTATTTT.

This clonotype was detected a few times. The chain uses TRBV7-9 and TRBJ2-1; 11 nucleotides match TRBD2. The germline gives CDR1 SEHNR, CDR2 FQNEAQ (reference sequence). The length of the CDR3 is 20 residues. The V and J ends lost 1 base and 4 bases, in that order; junction bases with no gene match: 15. The CDR3 spells CASSLVQSASGRPQYNEQFF. In DNA, the CDR3 is TGTGCCAGCAGCTTAGTCCAGTCAGCTAGCGGGAGGCCGCAATACAATGAGCAGTTCTTC.

Details on this clonotype: The CDR3 does not close with the conserved phenylalanine or tryptophan, likely indicating a read error. The chain joins TRBV27 to TRBJ2-7; D remains ambiguous. Germline V gene sequence: CDR1 MNHEY, CDR2 SMNVEV (reference sequence). The V end lost 5 bases, the J end lost 0 bases, and 5 bases lay between the germline ends. The CDR3 loop spans 12 amino acids. The CDR3: CASSLPSYEQYL. CDR3 DNA: TGTGCCAGCAGTCTCCCCTCCTACGAGCAGTACCTC.

CDR3 sequence reads: CASSEFLGPGNTIYF. The CDR3 bases are TGTGCCAGCAGTGAATTCCTAGGGCCTGGAAACACCATATATTTT. The rearrangement links TRBV2 to TRBJ1-3; D not certain. This CDR3 region has 15 residues. From germline, CDR1 is SNHLY and CDR2 FYNNEI. Deletions cut 2 bases from V and 2 bases from J, with 10 bases between.

This clonotype came up a few times. The rearrangement links TRBV6-4 to TRBJ1-1; the D is unclear. CDR3 length: 14 amino acids. V was cut by 7 bases and J by 4 bases, with 16 bases left in between. Germline V gives CDR1 MRHNA, CDR2 SNTAGT. The DNA for the CDR3 is TGTGCCAGCACCTTGGAAGCCTGGAGCACTGAAGCTTTCTTT. Encoded protein: CASTLEAWSTEAFF.

This clonotype was seen a handful of times. The chain has TRBV24-1 and TRBJ2-5; D gene ambiguous. The CDR3 is 12 amino acids. The V gene's germline CDR1 is KGHDR and CDR2 SFDVKD. V shed 2 bases and J shed 4 bases, with 4 bases lying between them. CDR3: CATSDWGETQYF. The CDR3 bases are TGTGCCACCAGTGATTGGGGAGAGACCCAGTACTTC.

This clonotype was observed at least ten times. The chain employs TRBV10-3 and TRBJ1-2, with a tentative D call TRBD1 (5 bases). The germline V gene encodes CDR1 ENHRY and CDR2 SYGVKD. This CDR3 spans 14 amino acids. V lost 2 bases, J lost 5 bases, and 12 bases lay in between. The DNA for the CDR3 is TGTGCCATCAGTGAGCAGGGTTCTCTTTATGGCTACACCTTC. It specifies CAISEQGSLYGYTF.

This clonotype turned up a few times. The chain couples TRBV9 to TRBJ1-1; D may be TRBD1 (5 bases). The V gene lost 5 bases and the J gene lost 1 base, with 15 bases spanning the gap. The germline V gene encodes CDR1 SGDLS and CDR2 YYNGEE. This CDR3 spans 15 amino acids. The CDR3 DNA reads as TGTGCCAGCAGTCTCAGGGAGTCGGCGAACACTGAAGCTTTCTTT. It specifies CASSLRESANTEAFF.

On this clonotype: A much larger clonotype is one base distant, so this may be a read error. This chain links TRBV6-2 or TRBV6-3 with TRBJ2-7; TRBD2 matches at 11 bases. The CDR3 sequence is 15 residues long. Germline V gives CDR1 MNHEY, CDR2 SVGEGT. This CDR3 reads CASSTTSGRFYERYF. The CDR3 DNA is TGCGCCAGCAGCACCACTAGCGGGAGATTCTACGAGCGGTACTTC.

The table lists this clonotype with many counts. The chain is built from TRBV7-2 and TRBJ2-3; 8 bases are a match to TRBD2. Germline-derived CDR1 and CDR2 are SGHTA and FQGNSA. Trimming cost V 3 bases and J 1 base; bases outside gene matches: 6. This CDR3 has 16 amino acids. The CDR3 nucleotides read TGTGCCAGCAGCTTTCGAGCGGGAGCCGGCACAGATACGCAGTATTTT. Translation gives CASSFRAGAGTDTQYF.

The V and J genes are TRBV6-1 and TRBJ2-3; 9 bases agree with TRBD1. J lost 1 base, V lost 6 bases, and 8 bases had no gene match. The CDR3 runs to 16 residues. Germline V CDR1 and CDR2: MNHNS, SASEGT. CDR3 protein: CASSPNRQGGTDTQYF. The CDR3, as DNA: TGTGCCAGCAGCCCTAACCGACAGGGGGGCACAGATACGCAGTATTTT.

The J gene is TRBJ2-2, the V gene TRBV12-3 or TRBV12-4; 7 bases are shared with TRBD1. Trimming cost V 11 bases and J 2 bases; bases outside gene matches: 5. This CDR3 comprises 13 residues. CDR3 in amino acids: CAVGTVNTGELFF. The CDR3, as DNA: TGTGCCGTGGGGACAGTAAACACCGGGGAGCTGTTTTTT.

This clonotype was found many times. This chain uses TRBV5-1 with TRBJ1-2; D gene ambiguous. The CDR3 totals 17 residues. Trimming shortened V by 4 bases and J by 4 bases, and 23 bases separated the two germline ends. Looked up from germline, CDR1 is SGHRS and CDR2 is YFSETQ. The CDR3 protein is CASSTEGLLPVGYGYTF. CDR3 in DNA: TGCGCCAGCAGCACTGAAGGACTCCTCCCGGTGGGCTATGGCTACACCTTC.

The chain uses TRBV12-3 or TRBV12-4 and TRBJ1-1, with D unresolved. The length of the CDR3 is 13 residues. V gave up 2 bases and J gave up 7 bases, with 11 bases separating them. In nucleotides, the CDR3 is TGTGCCAGCAGTTTAATCCGGGGTGGTGAAGCTTTCTTT. This gives the protein CASSLIRGGEAFF.

The rearrangement links TRBV12-3 or TRBV12-4 to TRBJ2-7; 10 bases match TRBD2. This CDR3 region has 19 residues. Trimming took 5 bases from V and 4 from J; bases not matched to a gene: 20. The CDR3 DNA is TGTGCCAGCAGTCTACAACCCCTGCTAGCGGGAGACGGGGCTTACGAGCAGTACTTC. Its protein product is CASSLQPLLAGDGAYEQYF.

The rearrangement links TRBV5-1 to TRBJ2-1, with D perhaps TRBD2 (5 bases). The CDR3 contains 15 residues. Germline-derived CDR1 and CDR2 are SGHRS and YFSETQ. Trimming took off 2 bases at V and 6 bases at J, with 15 bases between the two ends. The CDR3 nucleotides are TGCGCCAGCAGCTTCCTTTTTTTAGAGGGCAATGAGCAGTTCTTC. Amino acids: CASSFLFLEGNEQFF.

In its sample, this clonotype was seen many times. The chain is built from TRBV5-6 and TRBJ2-5; no clear D gene. V dropped 1 base and J dropped 4 bases, with 8 bases sitting between them. CDR3 length equals 13 residues. Germline assignment: CDR1 SGHDT and CDR2 YYEEEE. The CDR3 region has the DNA TGTGCCAGCAGCTTGAGTTCCGGAGAGACCCAGTACTTC. Protein sequence: CASSLSSGETQYF.